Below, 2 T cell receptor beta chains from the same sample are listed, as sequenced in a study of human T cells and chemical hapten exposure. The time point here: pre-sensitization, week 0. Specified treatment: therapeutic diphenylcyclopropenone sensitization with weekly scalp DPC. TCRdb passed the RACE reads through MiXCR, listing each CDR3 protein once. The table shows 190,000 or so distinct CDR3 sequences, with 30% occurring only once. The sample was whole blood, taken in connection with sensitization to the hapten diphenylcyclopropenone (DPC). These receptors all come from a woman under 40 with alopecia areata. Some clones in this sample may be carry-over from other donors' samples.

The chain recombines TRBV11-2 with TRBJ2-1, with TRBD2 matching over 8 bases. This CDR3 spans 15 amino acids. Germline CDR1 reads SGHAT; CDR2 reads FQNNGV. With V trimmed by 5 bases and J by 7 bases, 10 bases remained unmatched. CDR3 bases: TGTGCCAGCAGCCGCGGGACTAGGATTAATAATGAGCAGTTCTTC. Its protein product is CASSRGTRINNEQFF.

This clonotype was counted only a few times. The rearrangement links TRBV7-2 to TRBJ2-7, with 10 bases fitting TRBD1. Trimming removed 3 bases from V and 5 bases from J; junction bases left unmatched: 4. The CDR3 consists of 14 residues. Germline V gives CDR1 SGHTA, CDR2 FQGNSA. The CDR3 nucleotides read TGTGCCAGCAGCTTGGGACAGGGGTTACACGAGCAGTACTTC. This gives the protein CASSLGQGLHEQYF.